A single TCR beta chain is shown here with its context. In the authors' workflow: Nucleated cell number was recorded as an estimate derived from reference gene primer amplification. Only in-frame clones appear in the TCRdb table, and some are missing; sequencing was by immunoSEQ multiplex PCR. V and J calls and clone size come straight from that table; D and trimming were deduced from the DNA. This table has roughly 120,000 clones, 75% to 85% appearing once. The data stem from a study of blood T cell repertoires in COVID-19. Between the trimmed V and J ends, which lost 5 bases and 6 bases, there was a span of 5 bases. CDR1 and CDR2 from the germline V gene are MRHNA and SNTAGT. This CDR3 has 10 amino acids.

The chain carries TRBV6-4 and TRBJ2-7; D call uncertain. This sequence originates from a woman in her sixties with acute or convalescent COVID-19. Sequenced input: peripheral blood. In nucleotides, the CDR3 is TGTGCCAGCAGTCCGAGCGAGCAGTACTTC. Protein product: CASSPSEQYF.